This passage covers 9 T cell receptor beta chains from one sample sequenced in a study of blood T cell repertoires in COVID-19. Produced via immunoSEQ multiplex PCR; TCRdb's table is partial and in-frame only. The repertoire consists of roughly 410,000 clones, with around 87% occurring once and the leading ten covering over 2%. Sequencing input: peripheral blood. The receptors were sampled from a woman aged 55 to 70 with COVID-19, enrolled during active disease.

The chain joins TRBV7-9 to TRBJ1-6; 7 bases match TRBD1. J gave up 7 bases and V 5 bases, and 5 bases lay outside the gene matches. Germline-derived CDR1 and CDR2 are SEHNR and FQNEAQ (reference sequence). CDR3 length: 14 amino acids. The CDR3 DNA reads TGTGCCAGCAGCCAGGGACAGTCCAATTCACCCCTCCACTTT. As protein: CASSQGQSNSPLHF.

The chain has TRBV10-3 and TRBJ1-1, with D tentatively TRBD1 (6 bases). The CDR3 spans 13 residues. The germline V and J ends were trimmed by 5 bases and 0 bases, with 7 bases remaining between them. Germline V gene sequence: CDR1 ENHRY, CDR2 SYGVKD. This CDR3 is CAISPGVNTEAFF. As DNA, the CDR3 is TGTGCCATCAGTCCAGGGGTGAACACTGAAGCTTTCTTT.

V gene TRBV19 combines with J gene TRBJ2-7, with 7 bases identical to TRBD1. Germline CDR1 is LNHDA and CDR2 is SQIVND (reference sequence). The CDR3 has 13 amino acids. V trimming: 6 bases; J trimming: 6 bases; junction bases outside the gene matches: 8. This chain's CDR3 is CASRVTGTLEQYF. CDR3 coding DNA: TGTGCCAGTAGGGTGACAGGGACCCTCGAGCAGTACTTC.

The V and J genes are TRBV5-1 and TRBJ2-5; the D gene is possibly TRBD2 (6 bases). The CDR3 spans 15 residues. Trimming took off 7 bases at V and 2 bases at J, with 18 bases between the two ends. Germline V gene sequence: CDR1 SGHRS, CDR2 YFSETQ. CDR3 in DNA: TGCGCCAGCGGGGAGCGCGGAGGGTTTCAAGAGACCCAGTACTTC. Protein sequence: CASGERGGFQETQYF.

The chain uses TRBV11-3 and TRBJ2-1, with D unresolved. The V gene lost 2 bases and the J gene lost 5 bases, with 4 bases spanning the gap. The CDR3 spans 12 residues. From germline, CDR1 is SGHNT and CDR2 YENEEA. Here the CDR3 DNA reads TGTGCCAGCAGCTTACAGGACAATGAGCAGTTCTTC. Its protein product is CASSLQDNEQFF.

CDR3 sequence: CATEGSDGGSYNEQFF. The CDR3 DNA reads as TGTGCCACCGAGGGTTCGGATGGGGGGTCCTACAATGAGCAGTTCTTC. The chain recombines TRBV10-3 with TRBJ2-1; D perhaps matches TRBD2 (6 bases). Trimming took off 10 bases at V and 1 base at J, with 20 bases between the two ends. The germline CDR1 and CDR2 sequences are ENHRY and SYGVKD. This CDR3 has 16 amino acids.

V gene TRBV5-1 combines with J gene TRBJ2-5; TRBD2 matches 8 bases. The germline gives CDR1 SGHRS, CDR2 YFSETQ. This CDR3 is built from 15 residues. After removal of 2 bases from V and 5 bases from J, the junction contained 8 bases not matched to a gene. In DNA form, the CDR3 reads TGCGCCAGCAGCTTAACGGGGGGGCGGTCGGAGACCCAGTACTTC. It encodes CASSLTGGRSETQYF.

This clone was recorded only once. The chain carries TRBV14 and TRBJ2-4; D gene unclear. Trimming pared 1 base from V and 9 bases from J, leaving 4 bases between. The CDR3 is made up of 11 amino acids. Germline values: CDR1 SGHDN, CDR2 FVKESK. This chain's CDR3 is CASSQAGIQYF. For the CDR3, the DNA is TGTGCCAGCAGCCAAGCCGGCATTCAGTACTTC. Supplemented by reference TRBV14 and TRBJ2-4, the full variable domain reads EAGVTQFPSHSVIEKGQTVTLRCDPISGHDNLYWYRRVMGKEIKFLLHFVKESKQDESGMPNNRFLAERTGGTYSTLKVQPAELEDSGVYFCASSQAGIQYFGAGTRLSVL.

This chain joins TRBV4-1 and TRBJ2-3; 7 bases fit TRBD1. The CDR3 has 15 amino acids. Per the germline V gene, CDR1 is MGHRA and CDR2 is YSYEKL. The ends lost 4 bases at V and 3 bases at J; junction bases unmatched: 7. CDR3 in amino acids: CASSPQGQLTDTQYF. CDR3 DNA sequence: TGCGCCAGCAGCCCCCAGGGACAGCTAACAGATACGCAGTATTTT.